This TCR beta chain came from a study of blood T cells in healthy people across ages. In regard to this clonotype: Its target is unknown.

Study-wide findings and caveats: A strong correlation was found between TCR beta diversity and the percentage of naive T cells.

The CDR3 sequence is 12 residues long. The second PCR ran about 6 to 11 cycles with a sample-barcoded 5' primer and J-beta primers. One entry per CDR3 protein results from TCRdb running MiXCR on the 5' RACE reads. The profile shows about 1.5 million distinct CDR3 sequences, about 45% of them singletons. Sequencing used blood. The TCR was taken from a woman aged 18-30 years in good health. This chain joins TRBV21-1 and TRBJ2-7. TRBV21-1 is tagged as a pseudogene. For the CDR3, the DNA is TGTGCCAGCGGGCAGGGCGCCTACGAGCAGTACTTC. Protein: CASGQGAYEQYF.